These 16 T cell receptor beta chains came from one sample sequenced in a study of blood T cells in healthy people across ages. The use of a sample-barcoded 5' primer and a J-beta primer mix characterized a second PCR of about 7 to 12 cycles. TCRdb recomputed calls from the 5' RACE reads with MiXCR, one row per CDR3 protein. The data contain 1.4 million or so distinct CDR3 sequences, approximately 39% of them singletons. The sequenced sample consisted of blood. The receptor source for this set is a woman between 18 and 30 years old in good health.

The chain is built from TRBV5-1 and TRBJ1-1; 10 bases match TRBD1. The J segment lost 5 bases and the V segment lost 2 bases, leaving 9 bases of the junction unmatched. Per germline, CDR1 SGHRS and CDR2 YFSETQ. The CDR3 totals 16 residues. CDR3: CASSFGTGVTATEAFF. The DNA for the CDR3 is TGCGCCAGCAGCTTCGGGACAGGGGTTACAGCGACTGAAGCTTTCTTT.

This chain links TRBV6-2 or TRBV6-3 with TRBJ1-2; the match to TRBD1 covers 9 bases. The junction had 5 bases not matched to a gene; V was cut back by 4 bases and J by 5 bases. Per germline, CDR1 MNHEY and CDR2 SVGEGT. This CDR3 is 14 amino acids long. CDR3 in DNA: TGTGCCAGCAGTTGGACAGGGGAGTTTTATGGCTACACCTTC. Translated: CASSWTGEFYGYTF.

This chain uses TRBV27 with TRBJ2-7; D is uncertain. CDR3 size: 13 residues. Looked up from germline, CDR1 is MNHEY and CDR2 is SMNVEV (reference sequence). V shed 0 bases and J shed 4 bases, with 7 bases lying between them. The CDR3 here is CASSLSAEYEQYF. CDR3 DNA sequence: TGTGCCAGCAGTTTATCGGCGGAATACGAGCAGTACTTC.

This clonotype was seen only a few times. The CDR3 loop is CSARASDRGVGQPQHF. The CDR3, as DNA: TGCAGTGCTAGAGCCTCAGACAGGGGGGTAGGTCAGCCCCAGCATTTT. The chain combines TRBV20-1 with TRBJ1-5, with 9 positions matching TRBD1. Germline CDR1 DFQATT, CDR2 SNEGSKA (reference sequence). After removal of 1 base from V and 6 bases from J, the junction contained 10 bases not matched to a gene. The CDR3 runs to 16 residues.

This clonotype was recorded a few times. CDR3 sequence: CAANGPNQPQHF. The CDR3 nucleotides are TGTGCCGCCAATGGGCCCAATCAGCCCCAGCATTTT. This chain connects TRBV6-6 to TRBJ1-5; D not resolved. In germline, CDR1 is MNHNY, CDR2 SVGAGI (reference sequence). The CDR3 consists of 12 residues. The V and J ends lost 11 bases and 3 bases respectively, with 11 bases between them.

The V gene is TRBV4-1, the J gene TRBJ2-5; 9 bases line up with TRBD2. The CDR3 has 15 residues. The ends lost 3 bases at V and 5 bases at J; junction bases unmatched: 7. Germline V gene data show CDR1 as MGHRA and CDR2 as YSYEKL. The CDR3 protein is CASSHVAGVSETQYF. In nucleotides, the CDR3 is TGCGCCAGCAGCCATGTAGCGGGAGTGTCGGAGACCCAGTACTTC.

Notes on this clonotype: This may arise from a read error, as a much more abundant clone is one base away. The V call is TRBV27, the J call TRBJ2-7; 8 nucleotides agree with TRBD1. The CDR3 length is 14 residues. Looked up from germline, CDR1 is MNHEY and CDR2 is SMNVEV (reference sequence). The V segment lost 5 bases and the J segment 3 bases; nucleotides outside the gene matches: 6. The CDR3 spells CASSVWGQDYEQYF. CDR3 nucleotides: TGTGCCAGCAGTGTATGGGGACAGGACTACGAGCAGTACTTC.

V is TRBV25-1 and J is TRBJ1-1; no firm D call. Germline V gives CDR1 MGHDK, CDR2 SYGVNS. The V end was cut by 1 base, the J end by 4 bases, with 13 bases between. This CDR3 region has 15 residues. The CDR3 protein is CASSESGGGSTEAFF. As DNA, the CDR3 is TGTGCCAGCAGTGAATCCGGTGGAGGGTCCACTGAAGCTTTCTTT.

This chain links TRBV20-1 with TRBJ2-1; tentatively, D is TRBD1 (6 bases). In germline, CDR1 is DFQATT, CDR2 SNEGSKA (reference sequence). This CDR3 has 15 amino acids. With 5 bases removed from V and 6 bases from J, the gap between germline ends came to 20 bases. CDR3 bases: TGCAGTGCTCTGGACAGCAGCGGATTGAGCAATGAGCAGTTCTTC. It codes for CSALDSSGLSNEQFF.

The CDR3 nucleotides read TGTGCTAGTGGTTTAGAGGGACAGGGGACGCAGTATTTT. As protein: CASGLEGQGTQYF. The chain employs TRBV12-5 and TRBJ2-3, with 10 positions matching TRBD1. V gave up 3 bases and J gave up 9 bases; unmatched junction bases: 3. CDR3 size: 13 residues. The germline CDR1 and CDR2 sequences are LGHNT and FRNRAP.

This clonotype occurred a few times. This chain connects TRBV7-2 to TRBJ1-6; D ambiguous. This CDR3 is built from 13 residues. V lost 5 bases, J lost 7 bases, and 9 bases lay in between. Germline loops: CDR1 SGHTA, CDR2 FQGNSA. The CDR3 is CASSPRYNSPLHF. In nucleotides, the CDR3 is TGTGCCAGCAGCCCAAGATACAATTCACCCCTCCACTTT.

This chain joins TRBV4-1 and TRBJ2-5, with D tentatively TRBD2 (5 bases). The CDR3 has 15 residues. V lost 2 bases and J lost 0, with 10 bases in between. The germline gives CDR1 MGHRA, CDR2 YSYEKL. The CDR3 bases are TGCGCCAGCAGCCAACTAGCAGGAAACCAAGAGACCCAGTACTTC. This codes for CASSQLAGNQETQYF.

This chain uses TRBV6-6 with TRBJ1-1; D remains ambiguous. The ends were cut back, 6 bases at V and 1 base at J, with 9 bases in the middle. This CDR3 is 13 amino acids long. Germline CDR1 and CDR2: MNHNY and SVGAGI (reference sequence). CDR3 in DNA: TGTGCCAGCAGCCGGGTCTCGAACACTGAAGCTTTCTTT. It yields the protein CASSRVSNTEAFF.

The chain employs TRBV21-1 and TRBJ2-1. TRBV21-1 is deemed a pseudogene. This CDR3 region has 15 residues. The CDR3 reads CGSSKVRGSYNEQFF. CDR3 sequence (DNA): TGTGGCAGCAGCAAAGTTCGCGGTTCCTACAATGAGCAGTTCTTC.

This clonotype turned up a few times. CDR3: CSAREERQGIGETQYF. In DNA form, the CDR3 reads TGCAGTGCTAGAGAAGAACGACAGGGGATAGGGGAGACCCAGTACTTC. V gene TRBV20-1 combines with J gene TRBJ2-5, with 8 bases that match TRBD1. The CDR3 has 16 amino acids. V lost 0 bases to trimming and J lost 5 bases; unmatched junction nucleotides: 11. The germline gives CDR1 DFQATT, CDR2 SNEGSKA (reference sequence).

The J gene is TRBJ2-1, the V gene TRBV7-2; TRBD2 aligns across 8 bases. With V trimmed by 8 bases and J by 3 bases, 6 bases remained unmatched. The germline CDR1 and CDR2 sequences are SGHTA and FQGNSA. This CDR3 has 14 amino acids. CDR3 DNA sequence: TGTGCCAGCTATGGACTAGCAGGCTACAATGAGCAGTTCTTC. Amino acids: CASYGLAGYNEQFF.